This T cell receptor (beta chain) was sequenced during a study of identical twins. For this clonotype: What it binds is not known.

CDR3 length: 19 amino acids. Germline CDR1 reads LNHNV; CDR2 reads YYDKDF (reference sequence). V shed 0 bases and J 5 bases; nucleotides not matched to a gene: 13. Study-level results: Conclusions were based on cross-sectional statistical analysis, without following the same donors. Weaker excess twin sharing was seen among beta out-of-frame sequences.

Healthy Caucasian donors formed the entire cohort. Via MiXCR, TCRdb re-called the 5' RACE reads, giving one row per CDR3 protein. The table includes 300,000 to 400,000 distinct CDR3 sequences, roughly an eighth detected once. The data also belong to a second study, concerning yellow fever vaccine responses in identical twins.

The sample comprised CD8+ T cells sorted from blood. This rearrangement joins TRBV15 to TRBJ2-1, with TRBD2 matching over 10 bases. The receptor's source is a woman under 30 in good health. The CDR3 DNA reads TGTGCCACCAGCAGAGATGCGGGGGTCGCTAGCGGGAGTGACAATGAGCAGTTCTTC. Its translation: CATSRDAGVASGSDNEQFF.